The clone carrying this T cell receptor (beta chain) has only one observation. The antigen remains unidentified. This sample stems from a study of T cells in narcolepsy. Method: immunoSEQ multiplex PCR; TCRdb's copy keeps in-frame clones and lacks some. The table includes fewer than 30,000 clones, about four fifths detected once. Overall study results and limits: Blood of same and different patients, but not healthy controls, reportedly held recurring autoreactive clonotypes.

The V and J ends lost 1 base and 0 bases respectively, with 6 bases between them. In germline, CDR1 is SGHAT, CDR2 FQNNGV. The CDR3 is made up of 15 amino acids. The source of this sequence is a human donor with narcolepsy. J is TRBJ2-2 and V is TRBV11-2, with D perhaps matching TRBD2 (6 bases). What was sequenced was CD45RA- memory CD4+ T cells from PBMCs. Here the CDR3 reads CASSLAGANTGELFF. The CDR3 nucleotides are TGTGCCAGCAGCTTAGCGGGAGCGAACACCGGGGAGCTGTTTTTT.